The 17 T cell receptor beta chains reported below all come from one sample, sequenced in a study of Ad26.COV2.S vaccination and SARS-CoV-2 variants. Data came from immunoSEQ multiplex PCR; TCRdb stores just in-frame clones and leaves some out. The data show about 280,000 clones, around 87% seen once. Treatment reported: roughly 18 received Ad26.COV2.S at low or high dose, single or two shots; about 5 received placebo; per-sample allocation not given. Sampling occurred on day 63 after the first vaccine or placebo injection. The starting material was peripheral blood, obtained in a trial of Ad26.COV2.S vaccine versus placebo. These receptors were obtained from a person between 18 and 65 years old who received the Ad26.COV2.S COVID-19 vaccine or a placebo.

V is TRBV6-2 or TRBV6-3 and J is TRBJ2-3, with 11 bases matching TRBD2. The trim removed 0 bases at V and 3 bases at J, leaving 8 bases unmatched. The germline V gene encodes CDR1 MNHEY and CDR2 SVGEGT. The CDR3 has 18 amino acids. This chain's CDR3 is CASSYSASGGSYTDTQYF. The CDR3 coding sequence is TGTGCCAGCAGTTACTCGGCTAGCGGGGGGAGCTATACAGATACGCAGTATTTT.

This chain connects TRBV11-2 to TRBJ2-3; 10 nucleotides match TRBD2. V was pared by 0 bases and J by 7 bases, with 7 bases of the junction left unmatched. From germline, CDR1 is SGHAT and CDR2 FQNNGV. The CDR3 is 16 residues long. CDR3 nucleotides: TGTGCCAGCAGCTTAGAACGGCTAGCGGGAGCCAATACGCAGTATTTT. Encoded protein: CASSLERLAGANTQYF.

The chain uses TRBV19 and TRBJ1-2; 7 bases match TRBD1. The CDR3 has 11 residues. The V segment lost 6 bases and the J segment 6 bases; nucleotides outside the gene matches: 1. Germline-derived CDR1 and CDR2 are LNHDA and SQIVND (reference sequence). The CDR3 spells CASRTGNGYTF. DNA for the CDR3: TGTGCCAGTAGGACAGGGAATGGCTACACCTTC.

The chain carries TRBV4-1 and TRBJ2-2; 8 bases fit TRBD1. V lost 7 bases to trimming and J lost 6 bases; unmatched junction nucleotides: 10. The CDR3 spans 15 residues. CDR1 is MGHRA, CDR2 YSYEKL, per germline. Here the CDR3 DNA reads TGCGCCAGCAAACCGGGACAGGTTATAGCCGGGGAGCTGTTTTTT. Translating it yields CASKPGQVIAGELFF.

The genes are TRBV7-9 and TRBJ1-2; D uncertain. CDR3 size: 11 residues. Trimming pared 3 bases from V and 5 bases from J, leaving 4 bases between. The V gene's germline CDR1 is SEHNR and CDR2 FQNEAQ (reference sequence). CDR3 loop: CASSFAYGYTF. The CDR3 DNA reads TGTGCCAGCAGCTTCGCGTATGGCTACACCTTC. Full variable domain (remainder filled in from reference TRBV7-9 and TRBJ1-2): DTGVSQNPRHKITKRGQNVTFRCDPISEHNRLYWYRQTLGQGPEFLTYFQNEAQLEKSRLLSDRFSAERPKGSFSTLEIQRTEQGDSAMYLCASSFAYGYTFGSGTRLTVV.

The rearrangement links TRBV24-1 to TRBJ1-1; no clear D gene. CDR3 length equals 13 residues. V lost 3 bases and J 4 bases, leaving 8 bases between the germline ends. CDR1 and CDR2 from the germline V gene are KGHDR and SFDVKD. This CDR3 reads CATSDVRGTEAFF. The CDR3 DNA sequence: TGTGCCACCAGTGATGTTCGGGGCACTGAAGCTTTCTTT.

Notes on this clone: One end of the junction fails to match germline, which may point to a read error. The chain links TRBV18 to TRBJ1-2; D is unresolved. CDR1 KGHSH and CDR2 LQKENI come from the germline V gene. There are 17 residues in the CDR3. The CDR3 DNA follows: TGTGCCAGCTCGCCACTATCAGGAAACAGATCTAACTATGGCTACACCTTC. Residues: CASSPLSGNRSNYGYTF.

The chain couples TRBV18 to TRBJ1-1, with a possible D match to TRBD1 (6 bases). The germline V gene encodes CDR1 KGHSH and CDR2 LQKENI. The V gene lost 2 bases and the J gene lost 4 bases, with 17 bases spanning the gap. The CDR3 covers 16 residues. CDR3 nucleotide sequence: TGTGCCAGCTCACCAGCAGGGTCTAGGGGGGGCACTGAAGCTTTCTTT. Residues: CASSPAGSRGGTEAFF.

The V call is TRBV6-6, the J call TRBJ1-2; tentatively, D is TRBD1 (6 bases). The CDR3 covers 15 residues. CDR1 MNHNY and CDR2 SVGAGI come from the germline V gene (reference sequence). V was pared by 5 bases and J by 4 bases, with 17 bases between. CDR3 in amino acids: CASSPRDTGVYGYTF. The CDR3 DNA reads as TGTGCCAGCAGTCCTCGGGACACAGGAGTCTATGGCTACACCTTC.

The rearrangement joins TRBV3-1 (or the pseudogene TRBV3-2) to TRBJ1-5; D possibly corresponds to TRBD1 (5 bases). Deletions cut 0 bases from V and 0 bases from J, with 6 bases between. Per the germline V gene, CDR1 is LGHDT and CDR2 is YNNKEL (reference sequence). This CDR3 has 15 residues. The CDR3 loop reads CASSQDQGSNQPQHF. The CDR3 nucleotides read TGTGCCAGCAGCCAAGACCAGGGTAGCAATCAGCCCCAGCATTTT.

The gene calls are TRBV4-1 and TRBJ1-5; D is perhaps TRBD1 (6 bases). The germline V and J ends were trimmed by 0 bases and 5 bases, with 17 bases remaining between them. The CDR3 contains 17 residues. Germline CDR1 is MGHRA and CDR2 is YSYEKL. The CDR3 nucleotides are TGCGCCAGCAGCCAAGAAGGGGGAAGGTTTCAAGATCAGCCCCAGCATTTT. Encoded protein: CASSQEGGRFQDQPQHF.

The rearrangement joins TRBV19 to TRBJ1-4; D call uncertain. Germline V gene data show CDR1 as LNHDA and CDR2 as SQIVND (reference sequence). The germline V and J ends were trimmed by 3 bases and 0 bases, with 8 bases remaining between them. This CDR3 contains 15 residues. CDR3 bases: TGTGCCAGTAGTATCGGAGTTTCAACTAATGAAAAACTGTTTTTT. Translating gives CASSIGVSTNEKLFF.

The rearrangement joins TRBV2 to TRBJ1-2; D gene ambiguous. Germline loops: CDR1 SNHLY, CDR2 FYNNEI. The CDR3 covers 11 residues. V was shortened by 3 bases and J by 14 bases, with 13 bases between the two germline ends. The chain's CDR3 is CASSDGEPGTF. The CDR3 nucleotides are TGTGCCAGCAGTGATGGGGAACCGGGAACCTTC.

V usage is TRBV11-2 and J usage is TRBJ2-3, with TRBD2 identical over 7 bases. V lost 5 bases and J lost 0; bases outside the gene matches: 14. The CDR3 contains 18 residues. Germline CDR1 reads SGHAT; CDR2 reads FQNNGV. The chain's CDR3 is CASSRIVPAGWSTDTQYF. The CDR3 coding sequence is TGTGCCAGCAGCCGCATCGTTCCAGCGGGGTGGAGCACAGATACGCAGTATTTT.

V gene TRBV5-1 combines with J gene TRBJ2-1, with D perhaps matching TRBD2 (5 bases). The CDR3 has 13 amino acids. Germline V CDR1 and CDR2: SGHRS, YFSETQ. Trimming left V 4 bases short and J 4 bases short, with 9 bases between. The DNA of the CDR3 is TGCGCCAGCAGCCCGGGAAATTACAATGAGCAGTTCTTC. This encodes CASSPGNYNEQFF.

The J gene is TRBJ2-3, the V gene TRBV5-6; the D gene is possibly TRBD2 (5 bases). Germline V gene sequence: CDR1 SGHDT, CDR2 YYEEEE. Trimming cost V 1 base and J 2 bases, with 8 bases left between them. The CDR3 loop spans 14 amino acids. Here the CDR3 DNA reads TGTGCCAGCAGCTTGAGCGGTCTCACAGATACGCAGTATTTT. It is translated as CASSLSGLTDTQYF.

The chain is built from TRBV4-2 and TRBJ2-3, with TRBD2 identical over 9 bases. V lost 4 bases to trimming and J lost 2 bases; unmatched junction nucleotides: 4. This CDR3 region has 15 residues. The germline gives CDR1 LGHNA, CDR2 YNFKEQ. Written as DNA, the CDR3 is TGTGCCAGCAGCCTAGGGACTAGCTACACAGATACGCAGTATTTT. This translates into CASSLGTSYTDTQYF.